One sample yielded the 2 T cell receptor beta chains listed below, sequenced in a study of Graves' ophthalmopathy and Graves' hyperthyroidism. The authors amplified TCR beta CDR3 regions, and they did so from RNA transcripts for repertoire sequencing. The first-round RT-PCR employed HTBI primers together with the Qiagen OneStep RT-PCR kit. A multiplex PCR was then performed as the second round. Each CDR3 protein is one row after TCRdb ran MiXCR on the multiplex PCR reads. This sample yields some 1.1 million distinct CDR3 sequences, of which less than 45% are seen a single time; 11% belongs to the top ten. Material for sequencing was peripheral blood or thyroid tissue (not recorded which). Every receptor here comes from an adult man with Graves' hyperthyroidism.

This clonotype was counted many times. V is TRBV10-2 and J is TRBJ1-1; weak D call: TRBD1 (5 bases). CDR1 is WSHSY, CDR2 SAAADI, per germline. Trimming shortened V by 7 bases and J by 5 bases, and 14 bases separated the two germline ends. This CDR3 is 13 amino acids long. CDR3 nucleotides: TGCGCCAGCACCGAAGAGGGGCGGACTGAAGCTTTCTTT. Translation: CASTEEGRTEAFF.

At least ten counts were recorded for this clonotype. V gene TRBV29-1 combines with J gene TRBJ2-7; D tentatively fits TRBD1 or TRBD2 (5 bases each). Trimming removed 3 bases at V and 6 bases at J, with 12 bases between. Germline lookup yields CDR1 SQVTM and CDR2 ANQGSEA. There are 12 residues in the CDR3. The CDR3 spells CSVEGSGPEQYF. The CDR3 coding sequence is TGCAGCGTTGAGGGTTCGGGGCCCGAGCAGTACTTC.